This note documents a single T cell receptor (beta chain) sequence. What it recognizes is unknown. This sample was taken from a study of shared clonotypes between healthy human individuals. Original data processing: As immunoSEQ supplied junction-only sequences (without quality scores), filtering differed. Data came from immunoSEQ multiplex PCR; TCRdb stores just in-frame clones and leaves some out. V and J calls and clone size follow that table, whereas D and trimming were derived from the DNA. The profile shows roughly 600,000 clones, 95% to 98% of them singletons. Naive CD8 cells comprised CD45RO-negative, CCR7-positively selected cells, excluding terminally differentiated effector memory CD45RA+ cells. CDR1 is LNHNV, CDR2 YYDKDF, per germline (reference sequence). J was trimmed by 2 bases and V by 5 bases; bases with no gene match: 3. The CDR3 covers 13 residues. Findings of the study overall: It was expected that sequencing depth would affect clonotype sharing among donors.

J is TRBJ2-7 and V is TRBV15; 7 bases agree with TRBD2. Sequencing was performed on naive CD8+ T cells sorted from blood. The receptor's source is a man aged 30 to 45 in good health. The CDR3 DNA sequence: TGTGCCACCAGCGGGGGGGGAACCTACGAGCAGTACTTC. It specifies CATSGGGTYEQYF.